Given below is one TCR beta chain in context. Its antigen is not identified. This record comes from a study of CD8 T cells in ankylosing spondylitis. General study findings and limits: Blood from ankylosing spondylitis patients appeared to carry a characteristic eight-variant TCR beta motif.

The V gene lost 5 bases and the J gene lost 2 bases, with 9 bases spanning the gap. CDR3 length equals 13 residues. Per germline, CDR1 SGHTA and CDR2 FQGNSA. TCRdb recomputed calls from the 5' RACE reads with MiXCR, one row per CDR3 protein. The sample comprises approximately 540,000 distinct CDR3 sequences, roughly an eighth of which are singletons, and around 7% rests with the top ten. This sequence joins TRBV7-2 and TRBJ2-5; D unclear. The TCR sequence derives from a male donor with ankylosing spondylitis. Sequencing input: blood, either unsorted or a sorted T cell fraction (not recorded which). The CDR3: CASSPPWQETQYF. The CDR3 DNA is TGTGCCAGCAGCCCGCCATGGCAAGAGACCCAGTACTTC. The variable domain in full, with the rest retrieved from reference TRBV7-2 and TRBJ2-5, is GAGVSQSPSNKVTEKGKDVELRCDPISGHTALYWYRQSLGQGLEFLIYFQGNSAPDKSGLPSDRFSAERTGGSVSTLTIQRTQQEDSAVYLCASSPPWQETQYFGPGTRLLVL.